This entry lists 10 T cell receptor beta chains sequenced from one sample in a study of cytomegalovirus exposure and HLA in healthy donors. The PCR contained 60 Vbeta and 13 Jbeta primers. Sequencing used immunoSEQ multiplex PCR; TCRdb keeps in-frame clones, though not all of them. The sample consists of 150,000 to 200,000 clones, 85% of them appearing once. The sample was PBMCs. Receptors were obtained from a man between 18 and 35 years old in good health and CMV-seropositive.

This clone was detected a few times. V and J are TRBV7-2 and TRBJ1-6, with TRBD1 matching 7 bases. The germline V gene encodes CDR1 SGHTA and CDR2 FQGNSA. V shed 1 base, J shed 9 bases, and the junction held 9 bases outside the gene matches. The CDR3 is 16 amino acids. The DNA of the CDR3 is TGTGCCAGCAGCTTAGTCGGAGGGGGCTCTAGTTCACCCCTCCACTTT. Its translation: CASSLVGGGSSSPLHF.

The genes are TRBV15 and TRBJ1-4; TRBD1 matches 8 bases. The CDR3 consists of 15 residues. The germline V gene has CDR1 LNHNV and CDR2 YYDKDF (reference sequence). The junction had 3 bases not matched to a gene; V was cut back by 4 bases and J by 2 bases. CDR3 region: CATSTDRATNEKLFF. The CDR3 DNA follows: TGTGCCACCAGCACGGACAGGGCTACTAATGAAAAACTGTTTTTT.

This clone was counted a few times. The chain recombines TRBV5-6 with TRBJ1-2; possible D gene TRBD1, 6 bases. The CDR3 is 14 amino acids. Deletions cut 4 bases from V and 2 bases from J, with 12 bases between. CDR1 and CDR2 (germline): SGHDT, YYEEEE. CDR3 amino acids: CASSGGHLNYGYTF. The CDR3 DNA sequence: TGTGCCAGCAGCGGGGGACACCTAAACTATGGCTACACCTTC.

V gene TRBV11-2 combines with J gene TRBJ2-2, with 8 bases aligning to TRBD1. The length of the CDR3 is 17 residues. CDR1 is SGHAT and CDR2 is FQNNGV in the germline V gene. V shed 5 bases, J shed 6 bases, and the junction held 14 bases outside the gene matches. CDR3 bases: TGTGCCAGCAGCAAACGACCAGGGGGCTCGTACTCCGGGGAGCTGTTTTTT. This encodes CASSKRPGGSYSGELFF.

A remark on this clone: Its ends do not fully match the called genes, so a read error is possible. V gene TRBV19 combines with J gene TRBJ2-2; D might be TRBD1 (6 bases). The length of the CDR3 is 15 residues. Germline V gene data show CDR1 as LNHDA and CDR2 as SQIVND (reference sequence). The CDR3 sequence is CASSKGVENSGELFF. The CDR3 DNA reads TGTGCCAGTAGTAAGGGGGTCGAGAACTCCGGGGAGCTGTTTTTT.

V is TRBV19 and J is TRBJ2-1; 7 bases are shared with TRBD2. With V trimmed by 9 bases and J by 4 bases, 9 bases remained unmatched. The CDR3 extends over 14 amino acids. Germline CDR1 is LNHDA and CDR2 is SQIVND (reference sequence). The CDR3 reads CASSREAVYNEQFF. DNA for the CDR3: TGTGCCAGCAGCCGGGAGGCGGTGTACAATGAGCAGTTCTTC.

The chain employs TRBV14 and TRBJ1-2, with no clear D. This CDR3 is 13 amino acids long. Trimming left V 4 bases short and J 4 bases short, with 10 bases between. Per germline, CDR1 SGHDN and CDR2 FVKESK. CDR3 sequence reads: CASSPTRFYGYTF. The DNA for the CDR3 is TGTGCCAGCAGCCCAACCCGGTTCTATGGCTACACCTTC.

As for this clone: One junction end disagrees with the germline gene, perhaps due to a read error. This sequence joins TRBV7-9 and TRBJ2-7; D unresolved. Germline V gives CDR1 SEHNR, CDR2 FQNEAQ (reference sequence). The CDR3 loop spans 13 amino acids. The CDR3 is CSSSLKSSYEQYF. The CDR3 bases are TGTTCCAGCAGCTTAAAGAGCTCCTACGAGCAGTACTTC.

This clone was observed a handful of times. Here the CDR3 reads CASSQKTGGLFEAFF. The DNA for the CDR3 is TGCGCCAGCAGTCAAAAGACAGGGGGCCTTTTCGAAGCTTTCTTT. The rearrangement uses TRBV23-1 and TRBJ1-1; the match to TRBD1 covers 10 bases. TRBV23-1 is sorted into the ORF group, with uncertain function. The CDR3 has 15 amino acids. V shed 2 bases, J shed 8 bases, and the junction held 8 bases outside the gene matches.

This chain joins TRBV5-1 and TRBJ2-5; D gene unclear. Germline assignment: CDR1 SGHRS and CDR2 YFSETQ. This CDR3 comprises 14 residues. The V gene lost 2 bases and the J gene lost 4 bases, with 12 bases spanning the gap. The CDR3 nucleotides read TGCGCCAGCAGCTTCGAACAGATACGAGAGACCCAGTACTTC. This gives the protein CASSFEQIRETQYF.